The 25 T cell receptor beta chains listed next were all sequenced from one sample in a study of OX40 agonist ivuxolimab in advanced cancers. Assay: immunoSEQ multiplex PCR; the TCRdb copy retains only in-frame clones and omits some. The sample contains about 60,000 clones, roughly four fifths of which appear only once. This material consisted of CD4+ or CD8+ T cells sorted from blood, taken in a trial of the OX40 agonist ivuxolimab. The receptors shown here come from an adult with an advanced solid tumor such as melanoma, head and neck, liver or kidney cancer.

This clone was found a few times. This rearrangement joins TRBV2 to TRBJ2-2; TRBD1 might be the D (6 bases). CDR1 and CDR2 from the germline V gene are SNHLY and FYNNEI. V was pared by 6 bases and J by 3 bases, with 11 bases between. The CDR3 runs to 14 residues. CDR3 loop: CASRPNRDTGELFF. The DNA of the CDR3 is TGTGCCAGCAGGCCAAACAGGGACACCGGGGAGCTGTTTTTT.

This clone has ten or more counts. This sequence joins TRBV12-1 and TRBJ2-7. TRBV12-1 is a known pseudogene. The CDR3 sequence is 12 residues long. This chain's CDR3 is CASSHVFYEQYF. For the CDR3, the DNA is TGTGCCAGCAGCCATGTATTTTACGAGCAGTACTTC.

The J gene is TRBJ2-5, the V gene TRBV7-6; 7 positions match TRBD1. The CDR3 covers 14 residues. CDR1 is SGHVS, CDR2 FNYEAQ, per germline. V was clipped by 5 bases and J by 4 bases; unmatched bases: 7. The CDR3 DNA is TGTGCCAGCAGCACGTCGTCAGGGGGAGAGACCCAGTACTTC. It is translated as CASSTSSGGETQYF.

This rearrangement joins TRBV6-5 to TRBJ1-1; 7 nucleotides agree with TRBD1. CDR1 and CDR2 from the germline V gene are MNHEY and SVGAGI. The CDR3 is made up of 13 amino acids. V lost 6 bases to trimming and J lost 8 bases; unmatched junction nucleotides: 9. The CDR3 is CASRRGTEREAFF. The CDR3 DNA sequence: TGTGCCAGCAGACGAGGGACAGAGAGAGAAGCTTTCTTT.

The rearrangement links TRBV5-1 to TRBJ2-7, with TRBD1 matching over 7 bases. V gave up 0 bases and J gave up 6 bases; unmatched junction bases: 6. CDR3 length equals 14 residues. Germline V gene sequence: CDR1 SGHRS, CDR2 YFSETQ. The CDR3 here is CASSLGQGFGEQYF. DNA of the CDR3: TGCGCCAGCAGCTTGGGACAGGGATTCGGCGAGCAGTACTTC.

V and J are TRBV5-4 and TRBJ2-7, with TRBD1 matching 10 bases. V dropped 1 base and J dropped 2; count of bases not matched to a gene: 3. The CDR3 has 15 amino acids. Germline V gives CDR1 SGHNT, CDR2 YYREEE (reference sequence). CDR3 sequence: CASSLMGQGPYEQYF. The CDR3 region has the DNA TGTGCCAGCAGCTTGATGGGACAGGGGCCCTACGAGCAGTACTTC.

This clone counts as medium-sized. The V call is TRBV4-1, the J call TRBJ1-2, with D tentatively TRBD1 (5 bases). The CDR3 contains 14 residues. V gave up 5 bases and J gave up 8 bases, with 18 bases separating them. Germline-derived CDR1 and CDR2 are MGHRA and YSYEKL. Here the CDR3 DNA reads TGCGCCAGCAGCTGGGCGGGGGGAAGTGAGGGCTACACCTTC. Translation gives CASSWAGGSEGYTF.

The V and J genes are TRBV4-2 and TRBJ1-3; D gene ambiguous. The V end lost 3 bases, the J end lost 1 base, and 4 bases lay between the germline ends. The germline gives CDR1 LGHNA, CDR2 YNFKEQ. The CDR3 loop spans 13 amino acids. CDR3 bases: TGTGCCAGCAGCCATCTGTCTGGAAACACCATATATTTT. Translated: CASSHLSGNTIYF.

This rearrangement joins TRBV25-1 to TRBJ2-4; TRBD2 agrees at 8 bases. The CDR3 runs to 16 residues. The J segment lost 0 bases and the V segment lost 4 bases, leaving 5 bases of the junction unmatched. Germline assignment: CDR1 MGHDK and CDR2 SYGVNS. The CDR3 loop is CASSGIAGQAKNIQYF. The DNA of the CDR3 is TGTGCCAGCAGTGGTATAGCGGGGCAAGCCAAAAACATTCAGTACTTC.

V is TRBV5-1 and J is TRBJ1-2, with 9 bases that match TRBD1. The ends lost 3 bases at V and 3 bases at J; junction bases unmatched: 9. CDR3 length equals 16 residues. Germline V gene lookup returns CDR1 SGHRS and CDR2 YFSETQ. The CDR3 DNA reads TGCGCCAGCAGCTCCGGGACAGGGATCCTAGACTATGGCTACACCTTC. Encoded protein: CASSSGTGILDYGYTF.

The chain employs TRBV18 and TRBJ1-5, with a weak D call TRBD1 (6 bases). Trimming shortened V by 4 bases and J by 1 base, and 11 bases separated the two germline ends. In germline, CDR1 is KGHSH, CDR2 LQKENI. The CDR3 contains 15 residues. The CDR3, as DNA: TGTGCCAGCTCACGTAACCAGGGGAGCAATCAGCCCCAGCATTTT. This translates into CASSRNQGSNQPQHF.

V gene TRBV11-3 combines with J gene TRBJ1-1, with 9 bases identical to TRBD1. The germline V gene encodes CDR1 SGHNT and CDR2 YENEEA. This CDR3 is built from 18 residues. The J segment lost 6 bases and the V segment lost 4 bases, leaving 18 bases of the junction unmatched. The chain's CDR3 is CASSSAGGDRVGFAEAFF. CDR3 bases: TGTGCCAGCAGCTCTGCCGGGGGGGACAGGGTTGGGTTCGCTGAAGCTTTCTTT.

V gene TRBV19 combines with J gene TRBJ1-2; a weak D match, TRBD1 (6 bases). The CDR3 is 14 residues long. The V and J ends lost 0 bases and 2 bases respectively, with 7 bases between them. Germline CDR1 and CDR2: LNHDA and SQIVND (reference sequence). The CDR3 sequence is CASSIDRGNYGYTF. For the CDR3, the DNA is TGTGCCAGTAGTATAGACAGGGGAAACTATGGCTACACCTTC. Variable domain in full (rest from reference TRBV19 and TRBJ1-2): DGGITQSPKYLFRKEGQNVTLSCEQNLNHDAMYWYRQDPGQGLRLIYYSQIVNDFQKGDIAEGYSVSREKKESFPLTVTSAQKNPTAFYLCASSIDRGNYGYTFGSGTRLTVV.

The chain employs TRBV9 and TRBJ2-3; the match to TRBD2 covers 10 bases. Germline V CDR1 and CDR2: SGDLS, YYNGEE. J gave up 4 bases and V 0 bases, and 5 bases lay outside the gene matches. The CDR3 spans 16 residues. This CDR3 is CASSVAAGGRSDTQYF. Here the CDR3 DNA reads TGTGCCAGCAGCGTAGCAGCGGGGGGGAGGTCAGATACGCAGTATTTT.

This chain connects TRBV30 to TRBJ2-7, with TRBD2 matching 7 bases. The CDR3 sequence is 12 residues long. Trimming cost V 7 bases and J 4 bases; bases outside gene matches: 7. Germline assignment: CDR1 GTSNPN and CDR2 SVGIG (reference sequence). The CDR3 region has the DNA TGTGCCTTTATTCGGGGAGGGTACGAGCAGTACTTC. Protein sequence: CAFIRGGYEQYF.

J is TRBJ1-2 and V is TRBV2, with D maybe TRBD1 (6 bases). This CDR3 region has 15 residues. Trimming cost V 2 bases and J 3 bases, with 13 bases left between them. Germline CDR1 SNHLY, CDR2 FYNNEI. CDR3 nucleotides: TGTGCCAGCAGTGAACTGGCAGGGGTTTACTATGGCTACACCTTC. Translated: CASSELAGVYYGYTF.

This chain uses TRBV27 with TRBJ2-5; TRBD2 is a possible D gene (6 bases). The germline CDR1 and CDR2 sequences are MNHEY and SMNVEV (reference sequence). V was trimmed by 6 bases and J by 5 bases, leaving 16 bases between them. The CDR3 has 14 amino acids. CDR3 sequence: CASSSLGGSETQYF. The CDR3 region has the DNA TGTGCCAGCAGCTCCCTCGGGGGAAGTGAGACCCAGTACTTC.

The gene calls are TRBV19 and TRBJ2-1; unclear D gene. The CDR3 totals 13 residues. Trimming pared 3 bases from V and 6 bases from J, leaving 9 bases between. The V gene's germline CDR1 is LNHDA and CDR2 SQIVND (reference sequence). CDR3 in DNA: TGTGCCAGTAGTATCTCTCGTTTCAATGAGCAGTTCTTC. Amino acid sequence: CASSISRFNEQFF.

The chain couples TRBV5-1 to TRBJ2-2; D is undetermined. Trimming left V 1 base short and J 3 bases short, with 4 bases between. The CDR3 consists of 13 residues. CDR1 and CDR2 from the germline V gene are SGHRS and YFSETQ. The DNA of the CDR3 is TGCGCCAGCAGCTTGCGGTACACCGGGGAGCTGTTTTTT. The encoded protein is CASSLRYTGELFF.

The V call is TRBV19, the J call TRBJ1-2, with a tentative D call TRBD1 (5 bases). Trimming removed 5 bases at V and 4 bases at J, with 11 bases between. The CDR3 is 13 amino acids. The germline V gene encodes CDR1 LNHDA and CDR2 SQIVND (reference sequence). The DNA for the CDR3 is TGTGCCAGTAGTCCAACAGGTGGCTATGGCTACACCTTC. Amino acids: CASSPTGGYGYTF.

This clone has more than one count but fewer than ten. V is TRBV7-9 and J is TRBJ2-3; D is unclear. Trimming shortened V by 5 bases and J by 1 base, and 16 bases separated the two germline ends. This CDR3 region has 16 residues. Germline loops: CDR1 SEHNR, CDR2 FQNEAQ (reference sequence). CDR3 in DNA: TGTGCCAGCAGCCCCCCCATGCGGATCGGCACAGATACGCAGTATTTT. Amino acid sequence: CASSPPMRIGTDTQYF.

The gene calls are TRBV11-2 and TRBJ2-3; no clear D gene. Between the trimmed V and J ends, which lost 2 bases and 2 bases, there was a span of 8 bases. Germline V gene data show CDR1 as SGHAT and CDR2 as FQNNGV. The CDR3 has 14 amino acids. The CDR3 here is CASSLTAFTDTQYF. The CDR3 nucleotides read TGTGCCAGCAGCTTAACGGCGTTCACAGATACGCAGTATTTT.

The rearrangement joins TRBV5-4 to TRBJ2-7; 10 nucleotides line up with TRBD2. V was pared by 4 bases and J by 1 base, with 5 bases of the junction left unmatched. This CDR3 spans 15 amino acids. Germline V gene data show CDR1 as SGHNT and CDR2 as YYREEE (reference sequence). In DNA form, the CDR3 reads TGTGCCAGCAGCCCCATAGCGGGGGGATCCTACGAGCAGTACTTC. Translation gives CASSPIAGGSYEQYF.

The gene calls are TRBV6-1 and TRBJ1-5, with a possible D match to TRBD1 (5 bases). Looked up from germline, CDR1 is MNHNS and CDR2 is SASEGT. This CDR3 has 15 residues. V was pared by 7 bases and J by 4 bases, with 17 bases between. The CDR3 bases are TGTGCCAGCACTGGAGGAGACAGCCAGAATCAGCCCCAGCATTTT. Its protein product is CASTGGDSQNQPQHF.

V gene TRBV9 combines with J gene TRBJ1-1, with TRBD1 as a possible D gene (6 bases). Per the germline V gene, CDR1 is SGDLS and CDR2 is YYNGEE. The V end lost 3 bases, the J end lost 1 base, and 10 bases lay between the germline ends. This CDR3 contains 14 residues. CDR3: CASSAGQSNTEAFF. DNA of the CDR3: TGTGCCAGCAGCGCGGGACAATCGAACACTGAAGCTTTCTTT.